This TCR beta chain was recorded in a study of blood T cell repertoires in COVID-19. About the research overall: Researchers got acute and convalescent COVID-19 samples from the United States, Italy and Spain. T cells, B-cell-depleted T cells, or PBMCs provided the cDNA or gDNA that served as material.

The V gene's germline CDR1 is WNHNN and CDR2 SYGVQD (reference sequence). With 7 bases removed from V and 3 bases from J, the gap between germline ends came to 12 bases. The length of the CDR3 is 14 residues. Methods used by the authors: Estimation of nucleated cell counts was performed using reference gene primer amplification. Clones were read by immunoSEQ multiplex PCR, and TCRdb kept only the in-frame ones, dropping some. The V and J calls and clone size come from that table; D and trimming were worked out from the DNA. The sample shows about 260,000 clones, around 88% of them seen only once. The TCR was taken from a man aged 30-40 years with active or convalescent COVID-19. The chain is built from TRBV10-1 and TRBJ2-2; possible D gene TRBD2, 5 bases. Material: peripheral blood. The CDR3 region has the DNA TGCGCCAGCAAAGAGGGTATGTACACCGGGGAGCTGTTTTTT. This codes for CASKEGMYTGELFF.